A single sample gave rise to the 10 T cell receptor beta chains below, sequenced in a study of cytomegalovirus exposure and HLA in healthy donors. Both 60 Vbeta primers and 13 Jbeta primers went into the PCR. Profiling relied on immunoSEQ multiplex PCR, and the TCRdb table lists in-frame clones only, not all of them. Of approximately 85,000 clones in the sample, under 90% are singletons; the top ten hold about a third. What was sequenced was PBMCs. These receptors originate from a man aged 45 to 65 in good health and CMV-seropositive.

The count of this clone is one. CDR3 amino acids: CASSLETGTGGTYNEQFF. DNA for the CDR3: TGTGCCAGCAGCTTAGAAACCGGGACAGGTGGGACCTACAATGAGCAGTTCTTC. J is TRBJ2-1 and V is TRBV11-3, with 8 bases lining up with TRBD1. The CDR3 loop spans 18 amino acids. Germline V gene data show CDR1 as SGHNT and CDR2 as YENEEA. V shed 0 bases, J shed 2 bases, and the junction held 9 bases outside the gene matches.

This chain uses TRBV30 with TRBJ2-1; D is perhaps TRBD1 (6 bases). V lost 5 bases, J lost 5 bases, and 13 bases lay in between. This CDR3 has 13 amino acids. CDR1 is GTSNPN and CDR2 is SVGIG in the germline V gene (reference sequence). The CDR3 region has the DNA TGTGCCTGGGACCAAAGGACAGACAATGAGCAGTTCTTC. Protein product: CAWDQRTDNEQFF.

Notes on this clone: Mismatch with germline at one junction end may stem from a read error. The same CDR3 arises from other DNA sequences in this sample as well. The chain combines TRBV4-1 with TRBJ2-7; D is unresolved. The CDR3 runs 14 residues. Germline loops: CDR1 MGHRA, CDR2 YSYEKL. DNA of the CDR3: TGCGCCAGCAGCCAGTCCCCGGGTCGGAACGAGCAGTACTTT. As protein: CASSQSPGRNEQYF.

The CDR3 nucleotides read TGTGCCAGCAGCTTAGCGGGTCCAACAGGGGGCGTTCGTTGGGGCTACACCTTC. It codes for CASSLAGPTGGVRWGYTF. The V call is TRBV7-2, the J call TRBJ1-2; 9 nucleotides line up with TRBD1. V was clipped by 0 bases and J by 8 bases; unmatched bases: 16. This CDR3 is built from 18 residues. Germline CDR1 and CDR2: SGHTA and FQGNSA.

This sequence joins TRBV7-2 and TRBJ1-1, with 8 bases identical to TRBD1. Germline V gene sequence: CDR1 SGHTA, CDR2 FQGNSA. This CDR3 comprises 13 residues. The V and J ends lost 4 bases and 5 bases, in that order; junction bases with no gene match: 3. This chain's CDR3 is CASSWRQGTEAFF. CDR3 nucleotides: TGTGCCAGCAGCTGGAGACAGGGGACTGAAGCTTTCTTT.

The CDR3 nucleotides read TGTGCCAGCAGCTTGGAGGTTTCGGGTGGATGGGTCGACTCCGGGGAGCTGTTTTTT. Translating gives CASSLEVSGGWVDSGELFF. The chain uses TRBV5-4 and TRBJ2-2; D is unresolved. Per germline, CDR1 SGHNT and CDR2 YYREEE (reference sequence). This CDR3 is 19 amino acids long. V shed 0 bases and J shed 6 bases, with 24 bases lying between them.

This sequence joins TRBV9 and TRBJ1-2; D not resolved. Germline V lookup: CDR1 SGDLS, CDR2 YYNGEE. The CDR3 totals 15 residues. V lost 0 bases, J lost 4 bases, and 13 bases lay in between. The CDR3 DNA reads as TGTGCCAGCAGCGTAGACGCCTCACTCTTCTATGGCTACACCTTC. It is translated as CASSVDASLFYGYTF.

The V and J genes are TRBV5-1 and TRBJ2-3, with D perhaps TRBD2 (6 bases). The V and J ends lost 3 bases and 0 bases respectively, with 8 bases between them. Germline CDR1 reads SGHRS; CDR2 reads YFSETQ. The CDR3 extends over 14 amino acids. For the CDR3, the DNA is TGCGCCAGCAGCTCCGGGACTAGCACAGATACGCAGTATTTT. Translating it yields CASSSGTSTDTQYF. Drawing the rest from reference TRBV5-1 and TRBJ2-3, the complete variable domain is KAGVTQTPRYLIKTRGQQVTLSCSPISGHRSVSWYQQTPGQGLQFLFEYFSETQRNKGNFPGRFSGRQFSNSRSEMNVSTLELGDSALYLCASSSGTSTDTQYFGPGTRLTVL.

The CDR3 coding sequence is TGTGCCAGCACCATGTGGCAGGGGGCAACGGGGGAGCAGTACTTC. It specifies CASTMWQGATGEQYF. The chain links TRBV6-1 to TRBJ2-7, with TRBD1 identical over 8 bases. The CDR3 has 15 residues. The germline V gene has CDR1 MNHNS and CDR2 SASEGT. J was trimmed by 7 bases and V by 7 bases; bases with no gene match: 15.

This clone is a singleton in its sample. The rearrangement joins TRBV6-1 to TRBJ2-5; D is perhaps TRBD2 (5 bases). CDR3 size: 17 residues. Germline CDR1 reads MNHNS; CDR2 reads SASEGT. The V gene lost 0 bases and the J gene lost 4 bases, with 18 bases spanning the gap. The CDR3 DNA is TGTGCCAGCAGTGAAGCTGGCCGGAGGAACTGGGGAGAGACCCAGTACTTC. Translating gives CASSEAGRRNWGETQYF.